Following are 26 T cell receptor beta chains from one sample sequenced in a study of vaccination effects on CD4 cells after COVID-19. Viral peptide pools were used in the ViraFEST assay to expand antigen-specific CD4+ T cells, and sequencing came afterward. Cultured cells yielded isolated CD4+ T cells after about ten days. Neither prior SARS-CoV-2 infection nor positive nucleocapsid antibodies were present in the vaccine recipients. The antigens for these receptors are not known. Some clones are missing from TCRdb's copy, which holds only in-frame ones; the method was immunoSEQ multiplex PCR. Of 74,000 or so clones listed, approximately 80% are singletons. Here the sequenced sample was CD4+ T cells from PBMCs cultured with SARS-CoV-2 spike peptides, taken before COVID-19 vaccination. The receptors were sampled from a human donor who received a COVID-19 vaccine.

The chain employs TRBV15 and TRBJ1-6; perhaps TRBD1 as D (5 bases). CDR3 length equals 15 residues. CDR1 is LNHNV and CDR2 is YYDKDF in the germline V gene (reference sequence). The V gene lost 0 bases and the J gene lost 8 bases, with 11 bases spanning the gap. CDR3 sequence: CATSREGTSDSPLHF. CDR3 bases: TGTGCCACCAGCAGAGAGGGGACTTCGGATTCACCCCTCCACTTT.

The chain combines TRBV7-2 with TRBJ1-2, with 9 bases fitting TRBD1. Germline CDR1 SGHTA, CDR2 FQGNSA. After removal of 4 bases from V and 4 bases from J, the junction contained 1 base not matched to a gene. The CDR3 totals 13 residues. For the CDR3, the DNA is TGTGCCAGCAGCTCGACAGGGGGCTATGGCTACACCTTC. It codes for CASSSTGGYGYTF.

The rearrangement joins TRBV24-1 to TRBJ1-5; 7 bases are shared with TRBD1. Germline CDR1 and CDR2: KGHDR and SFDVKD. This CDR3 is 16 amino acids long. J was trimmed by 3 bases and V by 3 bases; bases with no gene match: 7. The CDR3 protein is CATSDPTGQYNQPQHF. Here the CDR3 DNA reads TGTGCCACCAGTGATCCGACAGGGCAATACAATCAGCCCCAGCATTTT.

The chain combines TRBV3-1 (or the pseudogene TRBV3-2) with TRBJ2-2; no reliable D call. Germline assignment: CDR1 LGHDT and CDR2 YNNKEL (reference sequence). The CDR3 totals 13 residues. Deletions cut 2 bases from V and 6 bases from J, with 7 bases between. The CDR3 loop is CASSQLRAGELFF. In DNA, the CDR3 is TGTGCCAGCAGCCAATTAAGGGCCGGGGAGCTGTTTTTT.

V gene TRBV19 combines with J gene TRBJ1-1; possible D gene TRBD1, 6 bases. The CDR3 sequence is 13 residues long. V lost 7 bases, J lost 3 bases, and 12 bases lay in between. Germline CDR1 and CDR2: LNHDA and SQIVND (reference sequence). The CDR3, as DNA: TGTGCCAGTACTGAAAACAGGGACACTGAAGCTTTCTTT. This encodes CASTENRDTEAFF.

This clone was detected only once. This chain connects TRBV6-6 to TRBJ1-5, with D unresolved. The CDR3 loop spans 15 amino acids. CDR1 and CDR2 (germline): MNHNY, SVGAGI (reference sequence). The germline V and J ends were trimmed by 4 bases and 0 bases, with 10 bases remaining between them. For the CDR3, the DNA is TGTGCCAGCAGTTGGAGAGATTATAGCAATCAGCCCCAGCATTTT. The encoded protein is CASSWRDYSNQPQHF.

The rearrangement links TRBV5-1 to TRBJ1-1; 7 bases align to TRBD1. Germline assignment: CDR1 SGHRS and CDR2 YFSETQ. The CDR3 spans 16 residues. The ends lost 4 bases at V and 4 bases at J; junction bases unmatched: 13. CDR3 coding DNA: TGCGCCAGCAGCAAGCCGACAGGGTTTGAGGGCACTGAAGCTTTCTTT. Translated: CASSKPTGFEGTEAFF.

The chain's CDR3 is CASSWAGTSSYNEQFF. The CDR3 nucleotides read TGCGCCAGCAGTTGGGCCGGGACAAGCTCCTACAATGAGCAGTTCTTC. The chain is built from TRBV5-1 and TRBJ2-1, with a possible D match to TRBD1 (6 bases). The germline CDR1 and CDR2 sequences are SGHRS and YFSETQ. Trimming removed 5 bases at V and 0 bases at J, with 15 bases between. This CDR3 is built from 16 residues. The complete variable domain, with remaining parts taken from reference TRBV5-1 and TRBJ2-1, reads KAGVTQTPRYLIKTRGQQVTLSCSPISGHRSVSWYQQTPGQGLQFLFEYFSETQRNKGNFPGRFSGRQFSNSRSEMNVSTLELGDSALYLCASSWAGTSSYNEQFFGPGTRLTVL.

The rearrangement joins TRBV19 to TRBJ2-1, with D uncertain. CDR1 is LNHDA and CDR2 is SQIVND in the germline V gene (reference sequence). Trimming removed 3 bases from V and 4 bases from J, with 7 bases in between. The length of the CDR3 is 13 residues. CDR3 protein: CASSIDQYNEQFF. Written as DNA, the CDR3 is TGTGCCAGTAGTATTGACCAGTACAATGAGCAGTTCTTC.

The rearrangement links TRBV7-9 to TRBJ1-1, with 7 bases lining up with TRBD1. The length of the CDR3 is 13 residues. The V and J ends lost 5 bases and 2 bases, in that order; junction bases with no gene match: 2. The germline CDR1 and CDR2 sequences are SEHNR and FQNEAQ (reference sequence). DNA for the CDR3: TGTGCCAGCAGCCGGACAGGAAACACTGAAGCTTTCTTT. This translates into CASSRTGNTEAFF.

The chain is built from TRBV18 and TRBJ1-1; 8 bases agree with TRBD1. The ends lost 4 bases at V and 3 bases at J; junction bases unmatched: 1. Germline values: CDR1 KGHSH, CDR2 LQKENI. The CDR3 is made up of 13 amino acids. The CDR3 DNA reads TGTGCCAGCTCACAACAGGGGGACACTGAAGCTTTCTTT. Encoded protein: CASSQQGDTEAFF. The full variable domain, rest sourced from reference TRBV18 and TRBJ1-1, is NAGVMQNPRHLVRRRGQEARLRCSPMKGHSHVYWYRQLPEEGLKFMVYLQKENIIDESGMPKERFSAEFPKEGPSILRIQQVVRGDSAAYFCASSQQGDTEAFFGQGTRLTVV.

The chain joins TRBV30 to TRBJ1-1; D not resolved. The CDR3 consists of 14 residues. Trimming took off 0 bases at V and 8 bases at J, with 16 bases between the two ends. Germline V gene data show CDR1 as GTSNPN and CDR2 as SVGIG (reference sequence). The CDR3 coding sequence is TGTGCCTGGAGTGTACGTTCCGGTCTGGTCGAAGCTTTCTTT. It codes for CAWSVRSGLVEAFF. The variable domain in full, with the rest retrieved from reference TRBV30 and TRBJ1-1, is SQTIHQWPATLVQPVGSPLSLECTVEGTSNPNLYWYRQAAGRGLQLLFYSVGIGQISSEVPQNLSASRPQDRQFILSSKKLLLSDSGFYLCAWSVRSGLVEAFFGQGTRLTVV.

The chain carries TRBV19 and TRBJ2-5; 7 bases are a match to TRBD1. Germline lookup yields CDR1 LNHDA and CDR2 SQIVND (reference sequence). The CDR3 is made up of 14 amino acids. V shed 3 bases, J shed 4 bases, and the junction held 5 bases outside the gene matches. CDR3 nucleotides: TGTGCCAGTAGTATCGGACAGGCGCGAGAGACCCAGTACTTC. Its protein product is CASSIGQARETQYF.

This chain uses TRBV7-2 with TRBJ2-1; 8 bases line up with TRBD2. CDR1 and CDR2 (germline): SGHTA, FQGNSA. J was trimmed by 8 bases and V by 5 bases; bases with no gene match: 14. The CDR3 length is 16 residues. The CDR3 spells CASSTQGGGGNDEQFF. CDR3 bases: TGTGCCAGCAGCACCCAGGGAGGCGGGGGGAACGATGAGCAGTTCTTC.

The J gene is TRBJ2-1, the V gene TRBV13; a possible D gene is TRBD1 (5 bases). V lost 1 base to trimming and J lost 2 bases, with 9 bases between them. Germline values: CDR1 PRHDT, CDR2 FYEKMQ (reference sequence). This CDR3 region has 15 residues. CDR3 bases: TGTGCCAGCAGCTTAGTCGACAGAACCTACAATGAGCAGTTCTTC. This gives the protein CASSLVDRTYNEQFF.

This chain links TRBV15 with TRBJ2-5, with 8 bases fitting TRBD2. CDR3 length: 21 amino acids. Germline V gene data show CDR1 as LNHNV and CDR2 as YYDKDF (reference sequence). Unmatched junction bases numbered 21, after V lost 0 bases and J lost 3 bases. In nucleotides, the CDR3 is TGTGCCACCAGCAGAGATCCCAGGGTAGCCGTTAGCGGGACGCCAAAAGAGACCCAGTACTTC. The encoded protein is CATSRDPRVAVSGTPKETQYF.

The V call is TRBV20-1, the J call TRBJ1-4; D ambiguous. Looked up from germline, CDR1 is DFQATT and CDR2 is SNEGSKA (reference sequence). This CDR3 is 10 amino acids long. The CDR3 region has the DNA TGCAAGCATAGGAGGGAAAAACTGTTTTTT. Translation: CKHRREKLFF.

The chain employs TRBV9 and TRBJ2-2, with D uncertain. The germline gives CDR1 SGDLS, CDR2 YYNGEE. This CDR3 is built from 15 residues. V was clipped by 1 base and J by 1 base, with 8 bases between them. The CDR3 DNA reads TGTGCCAGCAGCGTATCAGCTCAGAACACCGGGGAGCTGTTTTTT. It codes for CASSVSAQNTGELFF.

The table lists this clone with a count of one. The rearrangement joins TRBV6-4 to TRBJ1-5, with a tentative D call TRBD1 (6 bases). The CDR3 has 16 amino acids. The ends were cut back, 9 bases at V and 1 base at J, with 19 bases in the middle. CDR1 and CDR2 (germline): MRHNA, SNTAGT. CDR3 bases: TGTGCCAGGAGGCTCTTCGGGGGCGAAAGCAATCAGCCCCAGCATTTT. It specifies CARRLFGGESNQPQHF.

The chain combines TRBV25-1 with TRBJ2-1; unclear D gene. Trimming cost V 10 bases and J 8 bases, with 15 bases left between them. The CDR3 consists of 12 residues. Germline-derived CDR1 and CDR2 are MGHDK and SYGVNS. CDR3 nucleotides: TGTGCCATCGGAGAGGTCCAAGATGAGCAGTTCTTC. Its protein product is CAIGEVQDEQFF.

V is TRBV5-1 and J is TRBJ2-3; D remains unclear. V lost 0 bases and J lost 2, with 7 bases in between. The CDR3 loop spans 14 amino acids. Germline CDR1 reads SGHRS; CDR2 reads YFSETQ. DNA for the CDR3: TGCGCCAGCAGCTTGGGGCAGTTCACAGATACGCAGTATTTT. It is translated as CASSLGQFTDTQYF. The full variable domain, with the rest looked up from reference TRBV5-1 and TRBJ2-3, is KAGVTQTPRYLIKTRGQQVTLSCSPISGHRSVSWYQQTPGQGLQFLFEYFSETQRNKGNFPGRFSGRQFSNSRSEMNVSTLELGDSALYLCASSLGQFTDTQYFGPGTRLTVL.

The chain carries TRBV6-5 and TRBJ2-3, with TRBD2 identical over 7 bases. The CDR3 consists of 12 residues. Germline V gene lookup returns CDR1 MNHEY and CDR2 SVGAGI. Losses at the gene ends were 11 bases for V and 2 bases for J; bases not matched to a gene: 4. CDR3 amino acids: CAGEGPTDTQYF. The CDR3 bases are TGTGCCGGGGAGGGGCCCACAGATACGCAGTATTTT.

The CDR3 coding sequence is TGCGCCAGCAGCCCCCGCAGGCAGGGGGCCGGTGAGCAGTTCTTC. Translation gives CASSPRRQGAGEQFF. The V gene is TRBV4-3, the J gene TRBJ2-1; TRBD1 aligns across 8 bases. This CDR3 is 15 amino acids long. The trim removed 4 bases at V and 9 bases at J, leaving 11 bases unmatched. CDR1 LGHNA and CDR2 YSLEER come from the germline V gene.

The CDR3 is CASSFFGDSYSSYNEQFF. The CDR3 DNA is TGTGCCAGCAGCTTTTTTGGGGACTCTTACAGCTCCTACAATGAGCAGTTCTTC. V is TRBV5-6 and J is TRBJ2-1; D possibly corresponds to TRBD2 (6 bases). Germline values: CDR1 SGHDT, CDR2 YYEEEE. V was shortened by 2 bases and J by 0 bases, with 18 bases between the two germline ends. This CDR3 spans 18 amino acids.

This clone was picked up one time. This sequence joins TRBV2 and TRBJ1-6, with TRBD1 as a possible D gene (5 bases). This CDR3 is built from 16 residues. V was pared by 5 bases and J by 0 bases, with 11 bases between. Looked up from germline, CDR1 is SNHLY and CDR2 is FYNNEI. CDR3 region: CASSRRRDSYNSPLHF. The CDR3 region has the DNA TGTGCCAGCAGTCGGCGCAGGGACTCCTATAATTCACCCCTCCACTTT. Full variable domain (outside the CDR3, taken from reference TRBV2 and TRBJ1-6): EPEVTQTPSHQVTQMGQEVILRCVPISNHLYFYWYRQILGQKVEFLVSFYNNEISEKSEIFDDQFSVERPDGSNFTLKIRSTKLEDSAMYFCASSRRRDSYNSPLHFGNGTRLTVT.

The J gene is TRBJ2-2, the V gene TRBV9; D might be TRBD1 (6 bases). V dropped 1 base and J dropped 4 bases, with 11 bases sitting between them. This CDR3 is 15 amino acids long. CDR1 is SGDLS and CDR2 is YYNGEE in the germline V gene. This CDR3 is CASSVTGMITGELFF. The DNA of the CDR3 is TGTGCCAGCAGCGTAACAGGGATGATCACCGGGGAGCTGTTTTTT.